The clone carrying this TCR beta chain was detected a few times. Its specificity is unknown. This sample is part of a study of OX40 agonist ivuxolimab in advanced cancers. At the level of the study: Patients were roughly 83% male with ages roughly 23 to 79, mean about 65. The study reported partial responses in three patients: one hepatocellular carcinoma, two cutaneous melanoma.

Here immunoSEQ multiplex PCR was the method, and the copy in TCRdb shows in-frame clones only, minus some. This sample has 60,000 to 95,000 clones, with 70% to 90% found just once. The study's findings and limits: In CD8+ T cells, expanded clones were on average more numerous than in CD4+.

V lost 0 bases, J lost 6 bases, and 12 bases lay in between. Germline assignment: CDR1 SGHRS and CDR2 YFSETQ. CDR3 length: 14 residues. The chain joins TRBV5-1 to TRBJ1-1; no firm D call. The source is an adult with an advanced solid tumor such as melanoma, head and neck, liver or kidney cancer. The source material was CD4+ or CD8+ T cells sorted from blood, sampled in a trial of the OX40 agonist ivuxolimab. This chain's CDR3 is CASSLESASAEAFF. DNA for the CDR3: TGCGCCAGCAGCTTGGAGTCAGCCTCGGCTGAAGCTTTCTTT.